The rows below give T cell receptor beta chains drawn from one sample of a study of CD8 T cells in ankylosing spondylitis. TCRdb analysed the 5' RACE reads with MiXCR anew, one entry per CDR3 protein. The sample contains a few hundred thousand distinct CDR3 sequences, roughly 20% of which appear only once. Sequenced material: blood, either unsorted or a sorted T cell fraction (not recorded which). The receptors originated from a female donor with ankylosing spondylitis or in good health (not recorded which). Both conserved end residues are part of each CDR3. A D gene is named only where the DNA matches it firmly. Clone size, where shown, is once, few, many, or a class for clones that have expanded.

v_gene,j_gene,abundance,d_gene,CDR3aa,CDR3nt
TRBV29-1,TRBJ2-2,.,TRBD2,CSVNKREPPTGELFF,TGCAGCGTTAACAAGCGGGAGCCTCCAACCGGGGAGCTGTTTTTT
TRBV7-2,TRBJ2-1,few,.,CASSLVEGSYNEQFF,TGTGCCAGCAGCTTAGTGGAGGGGTCCTACAATGAGCAGTTCTTC
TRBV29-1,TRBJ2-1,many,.,CSVRVDANEQFF,TGCAGCGTGAGGGTTGACGCGAATGAGCAGTTCTTC
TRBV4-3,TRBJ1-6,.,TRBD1,CASSRATGESPLHF,TGCGCCAGCAGCCGCGCGACAGGGGAATCACCCCTCCACTTT
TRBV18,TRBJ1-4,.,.,CASSPPYSMEKLFF,TGTGCCAGCTCACCACCGTACAGTATGGAAAAACTGTTTTTT
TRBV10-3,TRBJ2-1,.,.,CAISSRDEQFF,TGTGCCATCAGTTCCCGCGATGAGCAGTTCTTC
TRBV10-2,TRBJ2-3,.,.,CASRSTPSADTQYF,TGCGCCAGCAGGTCTACCCCCAGCGCAGATACGCAGTATTTT
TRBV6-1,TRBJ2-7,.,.,CASSEPGQPTYEQYF,TGTGCCAGCAGTGAACCCGGGCAGCCAACCTACGAGCAGTACTTC
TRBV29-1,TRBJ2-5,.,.,CSVVAWGETQYF,TGCAGCGTTGTTGCCTGGGGGGAGACCCAGTACTTC
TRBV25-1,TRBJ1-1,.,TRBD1,CASRGTGLNTEAFF,TGTGCCAGCAGGGGGACAGGCTTGAACACTGAAGCTTTCTTT
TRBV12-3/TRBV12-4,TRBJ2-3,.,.,CASSLSGAEDTQYF,TGTGCCAGCAGTTTATCGGGGGCTGAAGATACGCAGTATTTT
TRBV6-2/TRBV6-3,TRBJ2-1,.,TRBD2,CASSTHREVYNEQFF,TGTGCCAGCAGTACCCACCGGGAGGTCTACAATGAGCAGTTCTTC
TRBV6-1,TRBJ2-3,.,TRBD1,CASLRDRGRVDTQYF,TGTGCCAGCCTCAGGGACAGGGGGCGGGTAGATACGCAGTATTTT
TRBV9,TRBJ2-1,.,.,CASSALGTYNNEQFF,TGTGCCAGCAGCGCGCTAGGGACTTATAACAATGAGCAGTTCTTC
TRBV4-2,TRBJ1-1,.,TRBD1,CASTRGGTGDPEAFF,TGTGCCAGCACCCGAGGGGGGACAGGGGATCCTGAAGCTTTCTTT
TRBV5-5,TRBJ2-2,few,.,CASTEGGNTGELFF,TGTGCCAGCACAGAGGGAGGGAACACCGGGGAGCTGTTTTTT
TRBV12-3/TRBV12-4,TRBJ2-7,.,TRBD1,CASSSTGGLLFYEQYF,TGTGCCAGCAGTTCCACAGGGGGGCTCTTATTCTACGAGCAGTACTTC
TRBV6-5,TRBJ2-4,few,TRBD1,CASSSSTGGIAKNIQYF,TGTGCCAGCAGTTCCTCGACAGGGGGCATAGCCAAAAACATTCAGTACTTC
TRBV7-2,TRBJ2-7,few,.,CASSFSGLSGEQYF,TGTGCCAGCAGCTTTAGTGGGCTCTCGGGGGAGCAGTACTTC
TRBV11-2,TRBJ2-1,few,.,CASSLDMASGRFDEQFF,TGTGCCAGCAGCTTAGACATGGCTAGTGGTAGATTCGATGAGCAGTTCTTC
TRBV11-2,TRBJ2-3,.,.,CASSQRAGLATFTDTQYF,TGTGCCAGCAGCCAAAGGGCAGGGCTAGCGACATTCACAGATACGCAGTATTTT
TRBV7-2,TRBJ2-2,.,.,CASSPQAHTGELFF,TGTGCCAGCAGCCCTCAAGCGCACACCGGGGAGCTGTTTTTT
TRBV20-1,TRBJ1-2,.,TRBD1,CSRGDHYGYTF,TGCAGCAGGGGGGACCACTATGGCTACACCTTC
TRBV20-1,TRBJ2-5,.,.,CSARDLVSGIKETQYF,TGCAGTGCTAGAGATTTGGTCAGCGGAATAAAAGAGACCCAGTACTTC
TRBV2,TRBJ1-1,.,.,CASKREENTEAFF,TGTGCCAGCAAGAGGGAGGAAAACACTGAAGCTTTCTTT
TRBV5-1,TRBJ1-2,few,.,CASSLDLGHGYTF,TGCGCCAGCAGCTTGGATCTGGGGCATGGCTACACCTTC
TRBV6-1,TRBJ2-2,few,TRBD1,CASSLDRATGELFF,TGTGCCAGCAGCCTGGACAGGGCCACCGGGGAGCTGTTTTTT
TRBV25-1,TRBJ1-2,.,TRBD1,CASGDSYGYTF,TGTGCCAGCGGGGACAGCTATGGCTACACCTTC
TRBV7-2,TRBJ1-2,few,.,CASSFEGGGYTF,TGTGCCAGCAGCTTTGAGGGGGGCGGCTACACCTTC
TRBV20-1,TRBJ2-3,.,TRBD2,CSARGLAGDPLTDTQYF,TGCAGTGCTAGGGGACTAGCGGGGGATCCCCTCACAGATACGCAGTATTTT
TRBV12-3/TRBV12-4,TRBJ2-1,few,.,CASSSRRDGGNEQFF,TGTGCCAGCAGTTCAAGACGCGACGGGGGCAATGAGCAGTTCTTC
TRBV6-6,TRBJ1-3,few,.,CASSLSTGNTIYF,TGTGCCAGCAGCCTCTCGACTGGAAACACCATATATTTT
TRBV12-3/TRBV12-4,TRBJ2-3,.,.,CASSLGEYREDTQYF,TGTGCCAGCAGTTTAGGGGAGTATCGGGAAGATACGCAGTATTTT
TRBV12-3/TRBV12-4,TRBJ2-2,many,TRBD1,CASSSGTGDTGELFF,TGTGCCAGCAGTTCCGGGACAGGGGACACCGGGGAGCTGTTTTTT
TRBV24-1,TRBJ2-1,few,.,CATSDPTNEQFF,TGTGCCACCAGTGACCCCACCAATGAGCAGTTCTTC
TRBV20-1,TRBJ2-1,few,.,CSVPLDRYNEQFF,TGCAGTGTGCCCCTCGACAGATACAATGAGCAGTTCTTC
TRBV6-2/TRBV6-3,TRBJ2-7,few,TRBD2,CASSLPGGAFREQYF,TGTGCCAGCAGCCTGCCGGGGGGAGCGTTTCGCGAGCAGTACTTC
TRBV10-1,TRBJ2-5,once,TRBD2,CASSEAYSGSAIETQYF,TGCGCCAGCAGTGAGGCCTATAGCGGGAGCGCTATAGAGACCCAGTACTTC
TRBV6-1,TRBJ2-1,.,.,CASSRAGSTYNEQFF,TGTGCCAGCAGTCGAGCGGGCAGCACCTACAATGAGCAGTTCTTC
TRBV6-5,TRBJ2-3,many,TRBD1,CASSTGARTQYF,TGTGCCAGCTCTACAGGGGCTCGTACGCAGTATTTT